This T cell receptor beta chain was observed in a study of T cell changes during pregnancy in multiple sclerosis. TCRdb keeps only in-frame clones here, not all; method: immunoSEQ multiplex PCR. The sample carries over 80,000 clones, 90% recorded once. The TCR originated in a female donor in good health, enrolled as a control in a pregnancy study. The specimen was peripheral blood, collected in the second trimester of pregnancy.

The CDR3 DNA sequence: TGTGCCAGTAGTAAGACAGTTTACTATGGCTACACCTTC. As protein: CASSKTVYYGYTF. The genes are TRBV19 and TRBJ1-2; D possibly corresponds to TRBD1 (5 bases). The CDR3 sequence is 13 residues long. Trimming stripped 4 bases from V and 3 bases from J, with 9 bases between. Germline lookup yields CDR1 LNHDA and CDR2 SQIVND (reference sequence).